The T cell receptor (beta chain) described here comes from a study of neurological immune-mediated disorders (dated by TCRdb to between 2018 and 2021). Regarding the research as a whole: Peripheral blood TCR-beta repertoires from patients with HTLV-I-associated myelopathy (HAM/TSP), patients with multiple sclerosis, and healthy controls were compared in the study using UMI-based sequencing. Longitudinal samples, technical triplicates and paired sorted CD4+ and CD8+ T-cell subsets, alongside PBMC samples, were included among the roughly 100 TCR-beta libraries. The cohort was made up of approximately 69 subjects, consisting of some 15 HAM/TSP patients, around 35 multiple sclerosis patients and around 20 healthy controls.

To synthesize cDNA, template-switch 5'RACE was performed with a primer carrying a 10-nucleotide random unique molecular identifier so that each TCR transcript was tagged. Each sequencing run produced over 200 million TCR-beta sequences covering 15-18 subjects. Total RNA was extracted with the RNeasy kit. The KAPA Real-time Library Amplification kit was used to amplify TCR-beta VDJ regions with primers targeting the TCR constant region and the 5'RACE anchor. Sample indexes and Illumina adaptors were added in a first PCR, after which library yield was increased in a second PCR. After Ampure bead purification, the roughly 650 bp TCR product was size-selected on a 2% E-gel SizeSelection system. Before pooling, library quality was assessed on a Bioanalyzer, concentration was determined with Qubit, and library quantification was performed with the Kapa Library Quantification kit. An Illumina HiSeq 2500 sequenced the libraries paired-end 2 x 150 bp. To increase sequence diversity, roughly 24-32% phiX was spiked into each library pool. From the authors' description of their analysis: The UMI-based MiGEC pipeline processed quality-filtered reads and removed over 75% of raw TCR sequences during error correction. VDJ genes were aligned to IMGT germline references, and clonotypes were defined by unique CDR3 amino acid sequence plus V-J genes. Clonal expansion, Shannon diversity and CDR3 relatedness (CalcPairwiseDistances, ClusterSamples) were evaluated with VDJtools, and phylogenetic trees were built with CLCbio workbench. A clone was classed as expanded if it had 8 or more unique UMIs, a cutoff based on coefficient-of-variation modelling across technical triplicates. The public sequencing data were trimmed at Q25 with fastp and processed into clonotypes with MiXCR by TCRdb, which kept only in-frame beta chains. Entries that share a CDR3 protein sequence are merged under the most common genes and DNA. TCRdb assigned the V and J calls; the authors' analysis was not used. In all, the sample holds under 80,000 distinct CDR3 sequences, and roughly 13% of those were seen once. Jointly, the top ten make up about 6.8% of the sample.

In regard to this clonotype: Its antigen remains unidentified. Per-nucleotide qualities are absent, and no much larger clonotype sits a single base away.

General findings and caveats noted by the study authors: TCR clonal expansion was highest in HAM/TSP patients and lowest in MS patients, with MS patients falling below even healthy controls. No identical CDR3 amino acid sequences were found to be shared among expanded clones across subjects, suggesting that TCR-beta repertoires were private in all groups.

CDR1 and CDR2, per the germline V gene (reference sequence), are DFQATT and SNEGSKA. V is shortened by 4 bases, J by 6 bases, and the region joining them spans 10 bases. The CDR3 covers 11 residues, taking in both the cysteine and the phenylalanine. Only CDR3 DNA remains: 33 bases, in frame from the first base. Blood bank volunteers in Maryland, USA served as the healthy controls. Unsorted PBMC libraries were generated from 2 million PBMCs stored in RNAlater at -80 °C until RNA extraction. PBMCs were separated from peripheral blood using Ficoll-Hypaque density gradient centrifugation and then cryopreserved in liquid nitrogen.

The receptor's source is a woman in her fifties or sixties in good health. Rearrangement joined TRBV20-1 to TRBJ2-7; a confident D gene designation cannot be given. The sample comprised PBMCs. In nucleotides, the sequence is TGCAGTGCTATCCTTTTTGGCGAGCAGTACTTC. Its translation reads: CSAILFGEQYF.